These 14 T cell receptor beta chains were all obtained from the same sample, sequenced in a study of blood T cell repertoires in COVID-19. The protocol was immunoSEQ multiplex PCR, while the TCRdb copy is restricted to in-frame clones and leaves out a portion. Among about 69,000 clones listed, under 85% were seen once. The sequencing input was peripheral blood. Receptors originate from a man aged 60 to 75 with acute or convalescent COVID-19.

This chain uses TRBV23-1 with TRBJ2-1; perhaps TRBD1 as D (6 bases). TRBV23-1 is an ORF, with its function uncertain. V was clipped by 4 bases and J by 7 bases, with 17 bases between them. The CDR3 spans 15 residues. The CDR3 nucleotides are TGCGCCAGCAGTCCTCCGGACAGAAAACTTAATGAGCAGTTCTTC. Residues: CASSPPDRKLNEQFF.

This clone occurred a few times. The chain carries TRBV18 and TRBJ1-3; TRBD1 aligns across 8 bases. The germline V gene has CDR1 KGHSH and CDR2 LQKENI. The CDR3 runs 15 residues. After removal of 3 bases from V and 4 bases from J, the junction contained 5 bases not matched to a gene. The CDR3 DNA follows: TGTGCCAGCTCACCCTCGGGACAGGTCGGAAACACCATATATTTT. This gives the protein CASSPSGQVGNTIYF.

CDR3 in amino acids: CASSFQYNEQFF. Here the CDR3 DNA reads TGTGCCAGCAGCTTCCAGTACAATGAGCAGTTCTTC. V gene TRBV5-8 combines with J gene TRBJ2-1; no firm D call. Germline V lookup: CDR1 SGHTS, CDR2 YDEGEE. This CDR3 has 12 residues. V was pared by 2 bases and J by 4 bases, with 4 bases between.

The chain combines TRBV19 with TRBJ1-1; the match to TRBD1 covers 8 bases. CDR1 and CDR2 (germline): LNHDA, SQIVND (reference sequence). V lost 6 bases, J lost 5 bases, and 8 bases stayed unmatched. The CDR3 contains 14 residues. In DNA, the CDR3 is TGTGCCAGTAGCCTAACAGGGGGAATTACTGAAGCTTTCTTT. Translating gives CASSLTGGITEAFF.

This chain uses TRBV14 with TRBJ2-1, with D perhaps TRBD2 (6 bases). Trimming removed 1 base at V and 6 bases at J, with 19 bases between. The CDR3 totals 17 residues. Germline V CDR1 and CDR2: SGHDN, FVKESK. CDR3 amino acids: CASSQAEGTAHANEQFF. Here the CDR3 DNA reads TGTGCCAGCAGCCAAGCGGAGGGTACGGCACACGCCAATGAGCAGTTCTTC.

The chain links TRBV9 to TRBJ2-1; 8 bases agree with TRBD2. The germline gives CDR1 SGDLS, CDR2 YYNGEE. The V segment lost 3 bases and the J segment 8 bases; nucleotides outside the gene matches: 10. The CDR3 sequence is 15 residues long. CDR3 region: CASSALPGGRHEQFF. Here the CDR3 DNA reads TGTGCCAGCAGCGCCCTCCCGGGGGGGCGTCATGAGCAGTTCTTC.

The genes are TRBV18 and TRBJ1-4; TRBD1 matches at 7 bases. The germline V gene encodes CDR1 KGHSH and CDR2 LQKENI. Germline trimming cut 4 bases from V and 7 bases from J; bases unmatched to any gene: 6. The CDR3 runs 14 residues. The CDR3 coding sequence is TGTGCCAGCTCACTCGACAGGGATGGTGAAAAACTGTTTTTT. Its translation: CASSLDRDGEKLFF.

The chain combines TRBV6-5 with TRBJ2-3; D is possibly TRBD2 (7 bases). The V gene lost 2 bases and the J gene lost 1 base, with 10 bases spanning the gap. CDR3 length: 15 amino acids. Germline V CDR1 and CDR2: MNHEY, SVGAGI. The CDR3 nucleotides are TGTGCCAGCAGTTACGGGGGGGCGGGCACAGATACGCAGTATTTT. It translates to CASSYGGAGTDTQYF.

The table lists this clone with a count of one. The chain joins TRBV7-9 to TRBJ1-4, with 7 positions matching TRBD1. The CDR3 is 15 amino acids. Trimming took 4 bases from V and 8 from J; bases not matched to a gene: 10. The germline V gene has CDR1 SEHNR and CDR2 FQNEAQ (reference sequence). CDR3 nucleotides: TGTGCCAGCAGCTGGGTGCCAGGGGGGCGAGAAAAACTGTTTTTT. This sequence encodes CASSWVPGGREKLFF.

In this sample, this clone turned up a few times. The chain joins TRBV9 to TRBJ1-2, with D perhaps matching TRBD1 (5 bases). Germline loops: CDR1 SGDLS, CDR2 YYNGEE. This CDR3 spans 15 amino acids. Trimming took 0 bases from V and 2 from J, leaving 11 bases between them. The CDR3, as DNA: TGTGCCAGCAGCGTAGCTGGTGGGGGGAACTATGGCTACACCTTC. This codes for CASSVAGGGNYGYTF. The variable domain in full, with the rest retrieved from reference TRBV9 and TRBJ1-2, is DSGVTQTPKHLITATGQRVTLRCSPRSGDLSVYWYQQSLDQGLQFLIQYYNGEERAKGNILERFSAQQFPDLHSELNLSSLELGDSALYFCASSVAGGGNYGYTFGSGTRLTVV.

In DNA form, the CDR3 reads TGTGCCAGCTCATCAAGTATCAGGAACACTGAAGCTTTCTTT. This translates into CASSSSIRNTEAFF. The chain uses TRBV18 and TRBJ1-1; D unclear. V lost 5 bases and J lost 1, with 11 bases in between. Germline CDR1 KGHSH, CDR2 LQKENI. CDR3 size: 14 residues.

Worth noting for this clone: At one end, the junction sequence differs from germline, possibly due to a read error. V usage is TRBV5-3 and J usage is TRBJ1-2; D uncertain. TRBV5-3 is an ORF for which the function is uncertain. CDR3 length: 9 amino acids. The CDR3 coding sequence is TGTGCCAGAACCAAGAATACAGCCTTC. This translates into CARTKNTAF.

The V gene is TRBV12-5, the J gene TRBJ2-1; 8 nucleotides align to TRBD2. The CDR3 is 15 amino acids. CDR1 and CDR2 (germline): LGHNT, FRNRAP. The V segment lost 1 base and the J segment 7 bases; nucleotides outside the gene matches: 6. CDR3 DNA sequence: TGTGCTAGTGGTTTGGCCCAACCGGGAGGGAATGAGCAGTTCTTC. Its translation: CASGLAQPGGNEQFF.

This chain joins TRBV7-3 and TRBJ2-1; tentative D call: TRBD2 (6 bases). The CDR3 runs to 14 residues. Germline lookup yields CDR1 SGHTA and CDR2 FQGTGA. Trimming pared 1 base from V and 5 bases from J, leaving 9 bases between. The CDR3 spells CASSLKGGNNEQFF. CDR3 sequence (DNA): TGTGCCAGCAGCTTAAAAGGCGGGAACAATGAGCAGTTCTTC.